A single sample gave rise to the 9 T cell receptor beta chains below, sequenced in a study of blood T cell repertoires in COVID-19. The method was immunoSEQ multiplex PCR; TCRdb's version includes in-frame clones alone and lacks a portion of them. Here the sample spans approximately 190,000 clones, around 83% being singletons. Specimen: peripheral blood. These TCRs come from a woman in her thirties or forties with acute or convalescent COVID-19.

The gene calls are TRBV28 and TRBJ1-4, with D unclear. This CDR3 spans 14 amino acids. CDR1 and CDR2 from the germline V gene are MDHEN and SYDVKM. V lost 6 bases to trimming and J lost 7 bases, with 15 bases between them. CDR3 nucleotide sequence: TGTGCCAGCAGCCGGTCATCCCGTTCTGAAAAACTGTTTTTT. Amino acid sequence: CASSRSSRSEKLFF.

The V call is TRBV5-1, the J call TRBJ1-1; 9 bases are a match to TRBD1. Germline loops: CDR1 SGHRS, CDR2 YFSETQ. This CDR3 spans 15 amino acids. V lost 3 bases to trimming and J lost 13 bases; unmatched junction nucleotides: 16. CDR3 region: CASSSKMGQGLAVFF. The CDR3 bases are TGCGCCAGCAGCTCGAAAATGGGACAGGGACTTGCCGTTTTCTTT.

V usage is TRBV3-1 (or the pseudogene TRBV3-2) and J usage is TRBJ2-5; TRBD2 matches at 9 bases. V was pared by 4 bases and J by 5 bases, with 8 bases of the junction left unmatched. The CDR3 has 15 amino acids. CDR1 and CDR2 (germline): LGHDT, YNNKEL (reference sequence). DNA for the CDR3: TGTGCCAGCAGCCTACAGCGGGGGGAGGTGGAGACCCAGTACTTC. Amino acids: CASSLQRGEVETQYF.

The rearrangement uses TRBV6-5 and TRBJ1-5; D possibly corresponds to TRBD1 (5 bases). Looked up from germline, CDR1 is MNHEY and CDR2 is SVGAGI. The CDR3 totals 15 residues. The V end was cut by 0 bases, the J end by 6 bases, with 12 bases between. CDR3 in amino acids: CASSYSRGVGQPQHF. The CDR3 DNA sequence: TGTGCCAGCAGTTACTCCCGGGGGGTAGGTCAGCCCCAGCATTTT.

This chain links TRBV7-9 with TRBJ1-6; D not certain. The V gene's germline CDR1 is SEHNR and CDR2 FQNEAQ (reference sequence). V was pared by 6 bases and J by 9 bases, with 18 bases between. CDR3 size: 15 residues. The DNA of the CDR3 is TGTGCCAGCAGTATACATACTGGAGGTGGTTCACCCCTCCACTTT. This gives the protein CASSIHTGGGSPLHF.

V usage is TRBV5-6 and J usage is TRBJ2-7; 7 nucleotides line up with TRBD1. The trim removed 2 bases at V and 3 bases at J, leaving 8 bases unmatched. CDR1 is SGHDT and CDR2 is YYEEEE in the germline V gene. This CDR3 is 15 amino acids long. CDR3 sequence reads: CASSFGPTGSYEQYF. CDR3 bases: TGTGCCAGCAGCTTTGGCCCGACAGGGAGCTACGAGCAGTACTTC.

This rearrangement joins TRBV30 to TRBJ2-7, with TRBD1 as a possible D gene (6 bases). V was pared by 1 base and J by 6 bases, with 7 bases between. This CDR3 is 11 amino acids long. Germline V gene data show CDR1 as GTSNPN and CDR2 as SVGIG (reference sequence). The CDR3 nucleotides are TGTGCCTGGAGTGCAGGGGTCGAGCAGTACTTC. As protein: CAWSAGVEQYF.

The chain carries TRBV30 and TRBJ1-5; 7 bases match TRBD1. J was trimmed by 5 bases and V by 5 bases; bases with no gene match: 6. The CDR3 is 13 amino acids. Germline loops: CDR1 GTSNPN, CDR2 SVGIG (reference sequence). The CDR3 reads CAWDRARDQPQHF. CDR3 sequence (DNA): TGTGCCTGGGACAGGGCGAGGGATCAGCCCCAGCATTTT. Filled out from reference TRBV30 and TRBJ1-5, the complete variable domain reads SQTIHQWPATLVQPVGSPLSLECTVEGTSNPNLYWYRQAAGRGLQLLFYSVGIGQISSEVPQNLSASRPQDRQFILSSKKLLLSDSGFYLCAWDRARDQPQHFGDGTRLSIL.

J is TRBJ1-6 and V is TRBV10-1; D unresolved. V was pared by 6 bases and J by 8 bases, with 11 bases between. The CDR3 spans 13 residues. Germline values: CDR1 WNHNN, CDR2 SYGVQD (reference sequence). The CDR3 here is CASRSGLDSPLHF. The CDR3 region has the DNA TGCGCCAGCAGGAGCGGGCTTGATTCACCCCTCCACTTT.